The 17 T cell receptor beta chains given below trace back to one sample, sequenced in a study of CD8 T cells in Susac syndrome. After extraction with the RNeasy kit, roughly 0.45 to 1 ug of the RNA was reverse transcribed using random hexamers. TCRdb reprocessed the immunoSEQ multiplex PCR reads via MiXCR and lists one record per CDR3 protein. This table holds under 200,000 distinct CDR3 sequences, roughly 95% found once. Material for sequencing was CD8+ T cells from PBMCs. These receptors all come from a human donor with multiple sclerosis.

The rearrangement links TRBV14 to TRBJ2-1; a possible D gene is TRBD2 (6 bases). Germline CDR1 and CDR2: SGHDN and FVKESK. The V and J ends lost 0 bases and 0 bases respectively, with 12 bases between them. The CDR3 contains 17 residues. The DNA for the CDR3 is TGTGCCAGCAGCCAAGATCTTTGGGAGGCCTCCTACAATGAGCAGTTCTTC. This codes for CASSQDLWEASYNEQFF.

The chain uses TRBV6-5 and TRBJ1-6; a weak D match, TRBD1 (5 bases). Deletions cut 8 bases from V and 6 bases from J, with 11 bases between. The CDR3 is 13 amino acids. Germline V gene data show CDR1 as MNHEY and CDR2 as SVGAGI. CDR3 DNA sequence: TGTGCCAGCCGAGGGGCCGTTAATTCACCCCTCCACTTT. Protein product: CASRGAVNSPLHF.

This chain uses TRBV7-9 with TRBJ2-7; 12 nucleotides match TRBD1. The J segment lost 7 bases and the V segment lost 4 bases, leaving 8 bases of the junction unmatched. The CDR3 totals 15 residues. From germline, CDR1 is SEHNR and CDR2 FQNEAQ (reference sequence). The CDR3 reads CASSSAGQGAREQYF. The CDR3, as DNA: TGTGCCAGCAGCTCAGCGGGACAGGGGGCGCGTGAGCAGTACTTC.

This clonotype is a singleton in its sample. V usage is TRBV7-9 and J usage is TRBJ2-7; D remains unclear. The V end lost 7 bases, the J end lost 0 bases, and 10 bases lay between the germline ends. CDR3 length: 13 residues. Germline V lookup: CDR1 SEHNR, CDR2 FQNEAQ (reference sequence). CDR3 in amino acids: CASTRDGSYEQYF. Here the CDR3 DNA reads TGTGCCAGCACCCGAGACGGCTCCTACGAGCAGTACTTC.

This CDR3 reads CASRDDRENTEAFF. The CDR3, as DNA: TGCGCCAGCAGAGATGACAGGGAGAACACTGAAGCTTTCTTT. V gene TRBV5-1 combines with J gene TRBJ1-1; 7 bases agree with TRBD1. J gave up 1 base and V 5 bases, and 5 bases lay outside the gene matches. The CDR3 covers 14 residues. Germline assignment: CDR1 SGHRS and CDR2 YFSETQ.

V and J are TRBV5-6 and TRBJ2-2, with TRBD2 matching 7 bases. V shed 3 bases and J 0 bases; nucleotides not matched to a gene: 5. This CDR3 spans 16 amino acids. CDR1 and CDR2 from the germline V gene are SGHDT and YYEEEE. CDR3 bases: TGTGCCAGCAGCTCCGCCGGGACTACGAACACCGGGGAGCTGTTTTTT. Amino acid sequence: CASSSAGTTNTGELFF.

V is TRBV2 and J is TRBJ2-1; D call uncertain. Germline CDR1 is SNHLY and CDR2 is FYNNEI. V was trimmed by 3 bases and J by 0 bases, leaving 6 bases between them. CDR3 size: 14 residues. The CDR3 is CASSDPSSYNEQFF. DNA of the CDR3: TGTGCCAGCAGTGACCCTAGCTCCTACAATGAGCAGTTCTTC.

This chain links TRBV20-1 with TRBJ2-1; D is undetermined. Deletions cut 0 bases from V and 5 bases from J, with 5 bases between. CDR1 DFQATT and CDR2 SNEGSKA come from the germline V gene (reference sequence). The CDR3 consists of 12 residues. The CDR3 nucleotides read TGCAGTGCTAGAGATGGGCACAATGAGCAGTTCTTC. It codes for CSARDGHNEQFF.

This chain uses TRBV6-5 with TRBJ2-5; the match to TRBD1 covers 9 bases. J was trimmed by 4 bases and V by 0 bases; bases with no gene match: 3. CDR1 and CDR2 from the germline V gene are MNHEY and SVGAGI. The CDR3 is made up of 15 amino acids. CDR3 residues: CASSYSGQGGETQYF. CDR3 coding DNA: TGTGCCAGCAGTTACTCGGGACAGGGAGGAGAGACCCAGTACTTC.

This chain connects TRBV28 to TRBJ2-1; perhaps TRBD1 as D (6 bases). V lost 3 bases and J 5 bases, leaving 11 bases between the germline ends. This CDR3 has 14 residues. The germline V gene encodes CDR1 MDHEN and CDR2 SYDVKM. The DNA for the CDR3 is TGTGCCAGCAGTTTTGTTACAGGGAACAATGAGCAGTTCTTC. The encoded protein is CASSFVTGNNEQFF. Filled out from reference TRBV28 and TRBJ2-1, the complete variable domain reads DVKVTQSSRYLVKRTGEKVFLECVQDMDHENMFWYRQDPGLGLRLIYFSYDVKMKEKGDIPEGYSVSREKKERFSLILESASTNQTSMYLCASSFVTGNNEQFFGPGTRLTVL.

For the CDR3, the DNA is TGTGCCTGGACGCCATACCACAATGAGCAGTTCTTC. As protein: CAWTPYHNEQFF. This chain uses TRBV30 with TRBJ2-1; D unclear. The CDR3 covers 12 residues. Trimming took 4 bases from V and 5 from J, leaving 9 bases between them. Germline CDR1 is GTSNPN and CDR2 is SVGIG (reference sequence).

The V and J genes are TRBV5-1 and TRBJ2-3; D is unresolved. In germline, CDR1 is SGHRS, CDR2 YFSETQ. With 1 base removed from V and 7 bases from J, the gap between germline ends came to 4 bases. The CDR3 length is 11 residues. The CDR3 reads CASSLFHTQYF. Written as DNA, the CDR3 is TGCGCCAGCAGCTTGTTTCATACGCAGTATTTT.

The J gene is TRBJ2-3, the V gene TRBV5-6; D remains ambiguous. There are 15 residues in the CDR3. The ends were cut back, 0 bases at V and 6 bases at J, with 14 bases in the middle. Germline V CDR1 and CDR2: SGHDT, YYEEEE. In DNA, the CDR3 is TGTGCCAGCAGCTTGGAGGAGTTAGCTTGGGATACGCAGTATTTT. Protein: CASSLEELAWDTQYF.

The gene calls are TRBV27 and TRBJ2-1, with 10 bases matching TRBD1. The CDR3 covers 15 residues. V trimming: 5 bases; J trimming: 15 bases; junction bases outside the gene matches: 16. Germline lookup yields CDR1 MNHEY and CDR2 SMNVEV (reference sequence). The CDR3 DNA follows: TGTGCCAGCAGTCCCCCCGGGACAGGGGCGTTTGGGGGGTTCTTC. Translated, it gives CASSPPGTGAFGGFF.

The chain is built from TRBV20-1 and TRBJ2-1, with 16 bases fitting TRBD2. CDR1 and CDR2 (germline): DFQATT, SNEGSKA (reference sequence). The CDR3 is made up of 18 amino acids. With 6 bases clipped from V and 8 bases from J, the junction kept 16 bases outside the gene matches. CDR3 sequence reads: CSARPGLAGGPQFDEQFF. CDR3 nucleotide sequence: TGCAGTGCGAGACCGGGACTAGCGGGAGGGCCGCAATTCGATGAGCAGTTCTTC.

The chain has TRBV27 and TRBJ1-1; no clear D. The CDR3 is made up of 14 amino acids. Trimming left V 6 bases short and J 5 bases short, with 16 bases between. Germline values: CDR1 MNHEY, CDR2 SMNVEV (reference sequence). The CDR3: CASRTQGMGTEAFF. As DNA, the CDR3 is TGTGCCAGCAGAACACAAGGGATGGGGACTGAAGCTTTCTTT.

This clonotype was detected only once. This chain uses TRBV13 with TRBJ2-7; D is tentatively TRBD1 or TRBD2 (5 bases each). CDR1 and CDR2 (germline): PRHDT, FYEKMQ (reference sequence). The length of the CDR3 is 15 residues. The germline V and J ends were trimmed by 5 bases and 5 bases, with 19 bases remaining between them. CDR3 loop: CASSTDLGTPDEQYF. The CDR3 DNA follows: TGTGCCAGCAGCACAGACCTCGGGACCCCGGACGAGCAGTACTTC.